This TCR beta chain was profiled in a study of Tregs in tolerant kidney transplant recipients. The CDR3 spans 16 residues. Germline V CDR1 and CDR2: LGHNA, YNFKEQ. Related graft donors supplied nonmyeloablative bone marrow transplants, and mixed chimerism was transient. Here immunoSEQ multiplex PCR was the method, and the copy in TCRdb shows in-frame clones only, minus some. This listing includes around 33,000 clones. In regard to this clone: At one end the junction does not follow the germline gene, possibly because of a read error. The read ends 3 residues early relative to the CDR3; the germline J gene fills the gap.

The chain uses TRBV4-2 and TRBJ1-3, with a possible D match to TRBD1 (5 bases). The sequenced sample was CD4+ T cells from blood (PBMCs), obtained 24 months after the transplant. The sequence came from a human patient who received a combined kidney and bone marrow transplant. Certain T cells may be donor cells from the graft. The DNA read from the CDR3 is TGCGCCAGCAGCCAAGATGCTGGGGGGACTGGAAACACC. Translating gives CASSQDAGGTGNT. The whole CDR3 sequence reads CASSQDAGGTGNTIYF.